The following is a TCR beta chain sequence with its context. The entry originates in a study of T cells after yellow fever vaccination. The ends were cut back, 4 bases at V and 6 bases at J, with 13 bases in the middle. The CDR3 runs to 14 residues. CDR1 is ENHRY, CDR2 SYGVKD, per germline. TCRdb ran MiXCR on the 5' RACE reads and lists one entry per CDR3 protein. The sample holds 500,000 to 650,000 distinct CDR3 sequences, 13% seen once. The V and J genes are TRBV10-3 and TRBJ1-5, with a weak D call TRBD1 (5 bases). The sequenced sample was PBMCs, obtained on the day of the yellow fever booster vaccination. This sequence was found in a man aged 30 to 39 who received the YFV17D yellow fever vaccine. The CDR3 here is CAISVGRDGQPQHF. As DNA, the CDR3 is TGTGCCATCAGTGTGGGCAGGGACGGTCAGCCCCAGCATTTT.